This T cell receptor beta chain originates from a study of cytomegalovirus exposure and HLA in healthy donors. Study-wide results and limits: Relative to equally common others, HLA-associated TCR beta chains showed greater clonal expansion in a later analysis. The study designated 160 or so TCR beta chains cytomegalovirus-associated.

Comment on this clone: Its antigen is unidentified.

This CDR3 comprises 16 residues. Germline lookup yields CDR1 SGHDT and CDR2 YYEEEE. V dropped 7 bases and J dropped 4 bases, with 18 bases sitting between them. A multiplex PCR was run with 60 Vbeta primers and 13 Jbeta primers. Sequencing used immunoSEQ multiplex PCR; TCRdb keeps in-frame clones, though not all of them. The repertoire table contains more than 90,000 clones. The rearrangement joins TRBV5-6 to TRBJ2-6, with D perhaps matching TRBD1 (5 bases). Sequences were obtained from PBMCs. The source of this sequence is a young man in good health and CMV-seronegative. The CDR3 protein is CASELPRATGANVLTF. The CDR3 DNA reads TGTGCCAGCGAATTACCCAGGGCAACCGGGGCCAACGTCCTGACTTTC.